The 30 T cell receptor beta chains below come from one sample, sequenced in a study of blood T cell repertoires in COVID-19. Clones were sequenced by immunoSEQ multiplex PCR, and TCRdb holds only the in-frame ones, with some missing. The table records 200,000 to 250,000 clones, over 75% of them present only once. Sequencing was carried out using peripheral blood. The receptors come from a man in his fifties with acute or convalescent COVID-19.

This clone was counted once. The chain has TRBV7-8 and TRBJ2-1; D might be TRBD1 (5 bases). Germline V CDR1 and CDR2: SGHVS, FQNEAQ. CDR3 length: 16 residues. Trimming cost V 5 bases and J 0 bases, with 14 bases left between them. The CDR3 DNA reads TGTGCCAGCAGCCCTAGACAGATTAGCTCCTACAATGAGCAGTTCTTC. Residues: CASSPRQISSYNEQFF.

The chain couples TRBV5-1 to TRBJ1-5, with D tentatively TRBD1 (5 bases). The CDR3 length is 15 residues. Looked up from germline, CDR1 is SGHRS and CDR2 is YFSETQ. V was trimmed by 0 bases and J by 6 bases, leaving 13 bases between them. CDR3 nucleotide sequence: TGCGCCAGCAGCTTGGAGTCAGGGTCTGGTCAGCCCCAGCATTTT. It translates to CASSLESGSGQPQHF.

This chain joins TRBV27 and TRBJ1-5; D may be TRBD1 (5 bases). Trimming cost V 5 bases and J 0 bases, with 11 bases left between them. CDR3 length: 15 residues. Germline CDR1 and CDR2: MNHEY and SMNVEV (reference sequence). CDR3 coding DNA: TGTGCCAGCAGTCCCCAGGGTTATAGCAATCAGCCCCAGCATTTT. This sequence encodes CASSPQGYSNQPQHF.

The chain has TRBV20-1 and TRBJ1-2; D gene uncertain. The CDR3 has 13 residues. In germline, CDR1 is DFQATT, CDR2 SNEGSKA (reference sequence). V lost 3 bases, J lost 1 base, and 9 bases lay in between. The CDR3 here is CSASKLDNYGYTF. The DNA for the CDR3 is TGCAGTGCTAGTAAGCTTGATAACTATGGCTACACCTTC.

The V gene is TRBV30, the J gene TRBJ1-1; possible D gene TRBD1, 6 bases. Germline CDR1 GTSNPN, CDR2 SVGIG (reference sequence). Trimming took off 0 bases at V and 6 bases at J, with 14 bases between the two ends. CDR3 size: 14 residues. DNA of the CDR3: TGTGCCTGGAGTGTAGATTCCCGGACAGCTGAAGCTTTCTTT. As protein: CAWSVDSRTAEAFF. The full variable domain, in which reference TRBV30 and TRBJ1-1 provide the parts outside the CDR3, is SQTIHQWPATLVQPVGSPLSLECTVEGTSNPNLYWYRQAAGRGLQLLFYSVGIGQISSEVPQNLSASRPQDRQFILSSKKLLLSDSGFYLCAWSVDSRTAEAFFGQGTRLTVV.

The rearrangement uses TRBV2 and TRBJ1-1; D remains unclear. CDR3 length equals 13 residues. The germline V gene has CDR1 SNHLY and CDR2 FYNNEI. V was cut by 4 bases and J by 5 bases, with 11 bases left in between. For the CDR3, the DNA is TGTGCCAGCAGTGCCGGGGTGAGAACTGAAGCTTTCTTT. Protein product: CASSAGVRTEAFF.

The CDR3 DNA follows: TGTGCCAGCAGGCGAGCTAATTCACCCCTCCACTTT. Amino acid sequence: CASRRANSPLHF. This chain links TRBV11-2 with TRBJ1-6, with D unclear. V was shortened by 6 bases and J by 6 bases, with 6 bases between the two germline ends. The CDR3 is 12 amino acids. Germline V CDR1 and CDR2: SGHAT, FQNNGV. The whole variable domain, remainder taken from reference TRBV11-2 and TRBJ1-6, is EAGVAQSPRYKIIEKRQSVAFWCNPISGHATLYWYQQILGQGPKLLIQFQNNGVVDDSQLPKDRFSAERLKGVDSTLKIQPAKLEDSAVYLCASRRANSPLHFGNGTRLTVT.

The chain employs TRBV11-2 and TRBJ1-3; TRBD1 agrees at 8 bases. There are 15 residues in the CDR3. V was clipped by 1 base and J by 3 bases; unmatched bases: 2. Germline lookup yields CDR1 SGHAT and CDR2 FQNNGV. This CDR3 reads CASSLGTGNGNTIYF. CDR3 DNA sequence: TGTGCCAGCAGCTTAGGGACAGGGAATGGAAACACCATATATTTT.

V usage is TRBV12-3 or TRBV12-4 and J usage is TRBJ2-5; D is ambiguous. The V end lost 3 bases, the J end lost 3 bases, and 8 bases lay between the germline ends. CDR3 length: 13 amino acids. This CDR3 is CASSFIGEETQYF. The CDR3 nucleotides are TGTGCCAGCAGTTTTATAGGAGAAGAGACCCAGTACTTC.

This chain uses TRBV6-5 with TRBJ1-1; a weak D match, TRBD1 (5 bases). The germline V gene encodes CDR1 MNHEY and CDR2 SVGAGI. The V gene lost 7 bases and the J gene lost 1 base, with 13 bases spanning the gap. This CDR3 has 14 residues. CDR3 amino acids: CASIGTGENTEAFF. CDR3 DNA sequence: TGTGCCAGCATAGGGACGGGGGAGAACACTGAAGCTTTCTTT.

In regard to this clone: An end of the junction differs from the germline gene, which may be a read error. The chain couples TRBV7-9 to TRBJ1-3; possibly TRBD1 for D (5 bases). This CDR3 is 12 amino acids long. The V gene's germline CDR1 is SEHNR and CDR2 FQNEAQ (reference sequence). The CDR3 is CASSPVPPGLQF. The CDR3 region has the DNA TGTGCCAGCAGCCCCGTACCCCCGGGACTCCAGTTT. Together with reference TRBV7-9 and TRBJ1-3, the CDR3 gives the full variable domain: DTGVSQNPRHKITKRGQNVTFRCDPISEHNRLYWYRQTLGQGPEFLTYFQNEAQLEKSRLLSDRFSAERPKGSFSTLEIQRTEQGDSAMYLCASSPVPPGLQFGEGSWLTVV.

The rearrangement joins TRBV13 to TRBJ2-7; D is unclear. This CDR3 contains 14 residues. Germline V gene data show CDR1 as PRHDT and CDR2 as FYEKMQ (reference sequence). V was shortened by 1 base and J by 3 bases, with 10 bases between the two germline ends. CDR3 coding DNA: TGTGCCAGCAGCTTAGAACGGTTAGACTACGAGCAGTACTTC. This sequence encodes CASSLERLDYEQYF.

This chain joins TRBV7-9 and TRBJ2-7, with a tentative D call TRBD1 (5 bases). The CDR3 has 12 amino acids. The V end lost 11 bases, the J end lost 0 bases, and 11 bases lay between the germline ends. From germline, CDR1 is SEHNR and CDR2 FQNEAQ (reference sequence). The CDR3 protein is CAYTGSSYEQYF. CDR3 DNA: TGTGCCTACACAGGTAGCTCCTACGAGCAGTACTTC. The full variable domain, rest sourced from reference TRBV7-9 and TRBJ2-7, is DTGVSQNPRHKITKRGQNVTFRCDPISEHNRLYWYRQTLGQGPEFLTYFQNEAQLEKSRLLSDRFSAERPKGSFSTLEIQRTEQGDSAMYLCAYTGSSYEQYFGPGTRLTVT.

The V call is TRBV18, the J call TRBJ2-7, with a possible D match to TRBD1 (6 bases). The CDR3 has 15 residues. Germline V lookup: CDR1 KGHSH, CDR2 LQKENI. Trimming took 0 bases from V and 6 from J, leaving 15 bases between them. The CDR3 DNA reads TGTGCCAGCTCACCACCCCACGGACAGATTCTCGAGCAGTACTTC. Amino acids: CASSPPHGQILEQYF.

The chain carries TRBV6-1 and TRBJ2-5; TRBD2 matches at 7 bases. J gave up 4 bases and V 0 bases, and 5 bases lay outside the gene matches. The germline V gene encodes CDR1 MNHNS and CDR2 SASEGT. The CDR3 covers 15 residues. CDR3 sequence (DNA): TGTGCCAGCAGTGAAGCCCCGGGAGGACCAGAGACCCAGTACTTC. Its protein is CASSEAPGGPETQYF.

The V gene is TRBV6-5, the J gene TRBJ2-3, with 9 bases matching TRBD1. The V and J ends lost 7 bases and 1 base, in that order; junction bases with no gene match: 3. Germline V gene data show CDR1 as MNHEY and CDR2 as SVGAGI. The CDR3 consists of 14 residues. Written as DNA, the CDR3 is TGTGCCAGCACCAGGACAGGGGGCACAGATACGCAGTATTTT. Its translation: CASTRTGGTDTQYF.

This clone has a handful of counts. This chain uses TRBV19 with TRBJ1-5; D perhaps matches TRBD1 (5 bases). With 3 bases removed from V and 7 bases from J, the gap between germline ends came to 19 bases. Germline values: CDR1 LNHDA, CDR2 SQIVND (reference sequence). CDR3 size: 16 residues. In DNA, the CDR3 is TGTGCCAGTAGTATGGGTCGAGATTCGGGGGACCAGCCCCAGCATTTT. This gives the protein CASSMGRDSGDQPQHF. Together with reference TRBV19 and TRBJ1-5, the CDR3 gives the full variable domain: DGGITQSPKYLFRKEGQNVTLSCEQNLNHDAMYWYRQDPGQGLRLIYYSQIVNDFQKGDIAEGYSVSREKKESFPLTVTSAQKNPTAFYLCASSMGRDSGDQPQHFGDGTRLSIL.

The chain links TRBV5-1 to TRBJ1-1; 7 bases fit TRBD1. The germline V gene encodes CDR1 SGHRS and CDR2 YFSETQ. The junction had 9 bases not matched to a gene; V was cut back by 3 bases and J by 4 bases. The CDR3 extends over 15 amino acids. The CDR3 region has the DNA TGCGCCAGCAGCTACAGACAGGGCGCGGGCACTGAAGCTTTCTTT. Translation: CASSYRQGAGTEAFF.

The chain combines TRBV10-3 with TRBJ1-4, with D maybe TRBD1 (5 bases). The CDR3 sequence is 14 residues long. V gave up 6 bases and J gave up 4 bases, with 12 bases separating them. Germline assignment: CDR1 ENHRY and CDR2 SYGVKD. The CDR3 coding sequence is TGTGCCATCAGAGGGGCGCAGGGTAATGAAAAACTGTTTTTT. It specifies CAIRGAQGNEKLFF.

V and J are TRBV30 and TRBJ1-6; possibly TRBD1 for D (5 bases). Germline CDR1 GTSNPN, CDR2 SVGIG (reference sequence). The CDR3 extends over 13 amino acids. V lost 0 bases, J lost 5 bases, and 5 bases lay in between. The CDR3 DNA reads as TGTGCCTGGAGTGTACAGGATAATTCACCCCTCCACTTT. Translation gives CAWSVQDNSPLHF.

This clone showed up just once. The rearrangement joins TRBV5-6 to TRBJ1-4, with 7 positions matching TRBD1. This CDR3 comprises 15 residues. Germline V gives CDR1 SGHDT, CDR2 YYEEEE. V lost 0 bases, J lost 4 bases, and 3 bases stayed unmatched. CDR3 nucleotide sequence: TGTGCCAGCAGCTTGGACTACAGGGGTAATGAAAAACTGTTTTTT. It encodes CASSLDYRGNEKLFF.

The CDR3 is CASSPTGQELYGYTF. Written as DNA, the CDR3 is TGTGCCAGCAGCCCTACCGGACAGGAGCTCTATGGCTACACCTTC. V and J are TRBV9 and TRBJ1-2; 7 positions match TRBD1. The V segment lost 4 bases and the J segment 4 bases; nucleotides outside the gene matches: 10. This CDR3 spans 15 amino acids. The V gene's germline CDR1 is SGDLS and CDR2 YYNGEE.

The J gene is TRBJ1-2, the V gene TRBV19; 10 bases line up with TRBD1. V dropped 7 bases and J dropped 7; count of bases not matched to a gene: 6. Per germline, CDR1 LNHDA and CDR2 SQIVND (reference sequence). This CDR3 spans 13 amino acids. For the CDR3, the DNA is TGTGCCAGTAAGGGACAGGGGACGATTGGCTACACCTTC. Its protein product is CASKGQGTIGYTF. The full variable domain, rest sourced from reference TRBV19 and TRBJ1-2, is DGGITQSPKYLFRKEGQNVTLSCEQNLNHDAMYWYRQDPGQGLRLIYYSQIVNDFQKGDIAEGYSVSREKKESFPLTVTSAQKNPTAFYLCASKGQGTIGYTFGSGTRLTVV.

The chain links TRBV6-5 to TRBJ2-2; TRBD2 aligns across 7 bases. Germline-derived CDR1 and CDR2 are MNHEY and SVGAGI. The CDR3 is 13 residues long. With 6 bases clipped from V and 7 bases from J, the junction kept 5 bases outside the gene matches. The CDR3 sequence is CASSHGGNGELFF. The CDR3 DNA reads TGTGCCAGCAGCCACGGGGGGAACGGGGAGCTGTTTTTT.

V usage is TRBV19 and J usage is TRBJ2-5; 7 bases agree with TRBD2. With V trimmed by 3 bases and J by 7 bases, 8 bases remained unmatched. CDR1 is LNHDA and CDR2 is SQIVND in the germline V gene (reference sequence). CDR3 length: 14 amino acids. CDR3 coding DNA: TGTGCCAGTAGTATTGGCAGGGAGGGACGGACCCAGTACTTC. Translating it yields CASSIGREGRTQYF.

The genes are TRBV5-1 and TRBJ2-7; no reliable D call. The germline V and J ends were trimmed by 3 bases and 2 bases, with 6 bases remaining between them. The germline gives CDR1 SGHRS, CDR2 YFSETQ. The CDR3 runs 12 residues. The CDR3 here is CASSSQTYEQYF. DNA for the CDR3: TGCGCCAGCAGCTCCCAAACCTACGAGCAGTACTTC.

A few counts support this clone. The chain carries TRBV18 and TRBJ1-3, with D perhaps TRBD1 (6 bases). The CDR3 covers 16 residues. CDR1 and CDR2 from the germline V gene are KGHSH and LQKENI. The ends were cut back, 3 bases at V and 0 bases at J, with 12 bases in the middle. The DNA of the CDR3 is TGTGCCAGCTCACCTTCGACAGGCTTCTCTGGAAACACCATATATTTT. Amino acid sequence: CASSPSTGFSGNTIYF.

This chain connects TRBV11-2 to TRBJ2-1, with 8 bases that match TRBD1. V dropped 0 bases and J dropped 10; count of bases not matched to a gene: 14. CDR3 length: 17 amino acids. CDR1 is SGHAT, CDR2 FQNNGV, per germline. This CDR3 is CASSLEALDRARGEQFF. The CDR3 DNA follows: TGTGCCAGCAGCTTAGAGGCTCTGGACAGGGCCAGGGGCGAGCAGTTCTTC.

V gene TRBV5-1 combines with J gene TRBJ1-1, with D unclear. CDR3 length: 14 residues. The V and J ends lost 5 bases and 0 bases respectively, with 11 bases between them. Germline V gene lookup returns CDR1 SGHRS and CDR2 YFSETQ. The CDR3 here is CASRRVVVNTEAFF. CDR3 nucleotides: TGCGCCAGCAGGAGGGTGGTGGTGAACACTGAAGCTTTCTTT.

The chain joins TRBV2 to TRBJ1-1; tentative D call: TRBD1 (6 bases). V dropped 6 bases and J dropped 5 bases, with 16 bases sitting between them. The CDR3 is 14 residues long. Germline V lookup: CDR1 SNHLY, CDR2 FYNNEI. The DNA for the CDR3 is TGTGCCAGCAGCAGGGGACACCGGGGAACTGAAGCTTTCTTT. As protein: CASSRGHRGTEAFF. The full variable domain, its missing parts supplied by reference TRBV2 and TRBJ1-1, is EPEVTQTPSHQVTQMGQEVILRCVPISNHLYFYWYRQILGQKVEFLVSFYNNEISEKSEIFDDQFSVERPDGSNFTLKIRSTKLEDSAMYFCASSRGHRGTEAFFGQGTRLTVV.